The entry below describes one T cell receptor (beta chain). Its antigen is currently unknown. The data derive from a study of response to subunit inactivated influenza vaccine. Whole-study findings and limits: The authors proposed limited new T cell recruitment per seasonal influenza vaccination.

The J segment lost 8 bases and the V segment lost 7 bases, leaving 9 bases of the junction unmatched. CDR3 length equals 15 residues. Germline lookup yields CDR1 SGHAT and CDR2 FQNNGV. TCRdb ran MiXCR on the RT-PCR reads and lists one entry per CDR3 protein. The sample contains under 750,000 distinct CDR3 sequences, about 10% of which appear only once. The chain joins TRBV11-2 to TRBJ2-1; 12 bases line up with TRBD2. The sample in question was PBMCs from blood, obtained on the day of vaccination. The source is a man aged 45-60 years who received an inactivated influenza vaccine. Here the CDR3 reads CASINGLAGLYEQFF. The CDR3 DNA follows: TGTGCCAGCATCAACGGACTAGCGGGACTTTATGAGCAGTTCTTC. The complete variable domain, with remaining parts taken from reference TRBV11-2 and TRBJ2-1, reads EAGVAQSPRYKIIEKRQSVAFWCNPISGHATLYWYQQILGQGPKLLIQFQNNGVVDDSQLPKDRFSAERLKGVDSTLKIQPAKLEDSAVYLCASINGLAGLYEQFFGPGTRLTVL.